The T cell receptor beta chain described here comes from a study of glioma-infiltrating T cells after dendritic cell vaccination. Study-level background: Glioblastoma patients came from Phase I and II dendritic cell vaccination trials. Autologous tumor lysate was loaded overnight onto monocyte-derived dendritic cells grown 7 to 8 days with IL-4 and GM-CSF.

TCRdb's copy holds only in-frame clones and misses some; the assay was immunoSEQ multiplex PCR. Of under 100,000 clones detected, 80% to 90% appear once; the ten largest clones hold more than 3%. Note on this clone: Its antigen is unknown.

PBMC were collected before vaccination, two weeks after the third vaccination, and at progression. Trimming shortened V by 4 bases and J by 7 bases, and 14 bases separated the two germline ends. This CDR3 has 14 amino acids. CDR1 and CDR2 from the germline V gene are SGHRS and YFSETQ. Study results and limitations: Higher pretreatment TIL content predicted longer progression-free time and survival.

This sequence originates from a human donor with glioblastoma. The material sequenced was blood, taken before dendritic cell vaccination. The rearrangement links TRBV5-1 to TRBJ2-2, with D tentatively TRBD1 (5 bases). Here the CDR3 reads CASSPGGAVGELFF. CDR3 nucleotides: TGCGCCAGCAGCCCCGGTGGGGCCGTCGGGGAGCTGTTTTTT.